This TCR beta chain was recovered during a study of blood T cell repertoires in COVID-19. TCRdb's copy holds only in-frame clones and misses some; the assay was immunoSEQ multiplex PCR. The table has tens of thousands of clones, roughly 90% seen once; the top ten hold 3.5% to 4%. The CDR3 runs 16 residues. CDR1 is WSHSY, CDR2 SAAADI, per germline. V was cut by 8 bases and J by 1 base, with 20 bases left in between. This chain connects TRBV10-2 to TRBJ2-5, with D possibly TRBD2 on 6 matching bases. The specimen was peripheral blood. The TCR sequence derives from a human donor in a cohort sampled during active COVID-19. CDR3 protein: CASGAVADYFQETQYF. The CDR3 bases are TGCGCCAGCGGGGCGGTGGCGGACTACTTCCAAGAGACCCAGTACTTC.